These T cell receptor beta chains were read from a single sample in a study of blood T cell repertoires in COVID-19. Data came from immunoSEQ multiplex PCR; TCRdb stores just in-frame clones and leaves some out. The table shows under 300,000 clones, with approximately 83% occurring only once. Material for sequencing was peripheral blood. The receptors were sampled from a human donor in a cohort sampled during active COVID-19. Both conserved end residues are part of each CDR3. The order of the fields is clone size, J gene, V gene, D gene, CDR3 DNA, CDR3 protein. The D gene is left open where the match is weak. The size of a clone is reported for some rows only, either as once, few or many, or as a class for expanded clones.

clone_size: .
j_call: TRBJ2-7
v_call: TRBV2
d_call: TRBD2
cdr3_nt: TGTGCCAGCAGGGGGGACTATGTCGAGCAGTCCTTC
cdr3_aa: CASRGDYVEQSF

clone_size: once
j_call: TRBJ2-5
v_call: TRBV4-1
d_call: TRBD2
cdr3_nt: TGCGCCAGCAGCCAAGGAGGAAGCGGGGGGGGGACCCAGTACTTC
cdr3_aa: CASSQGGSGGGTQYF

clone_size: .
j_call: TRBJ2-3
v_call: TRBV24-1
d_call: .
cdr3_nt: TGTGCCACCAGTGATTTACAGTATGAAGATACGCAGTATTTT
cdr3_aa: CATSDLQYEDTQYF

clone_size: .
j_call: TRBJ2-3
v_call: TRBV5-4
d_call: TRBD2
cdr3_nt: TGTGCCAGCAGCTTGGCCGGGTTAGCGGGAATAGATACGCAGTATTTT
cdr3_aa: CASSLAGLAGIDTQYF

clone_size: .
j_call: TRBJ1-2
v_call: TRBV18
d_call: TRBD1
cdr3_nt: TGTGCCAGCTCGCAGAGACAGGGGCCAGTGGATGGCTACACCTTC
cdr3_aa: CASSQRQGPVDGYTF

clone_size: .
j_call: TRBJ1-5
v_call: TRBV6-1
d_call: TRBD1
cdr3_nt: TGTGCCAGCAGTGAAGGGACAGGGGGAGGGAGCAATCAGCCCCAGCATTTT
cdr3_aa: CASSEGTGGGSNQPQHF

clone_size: .
j_call: TRBJ2-1
v_call: TRBV11-3
d_call: .
cdr3_nt: TGTGCCAGCAGCCAAGATCCCTCGGTTCCTGAGCAGTTCTTC
cdr3_aa: CASSQDPSVPEQFF

clone_size: .
j_call: TRBJ2-3
v_call: TRBV10-2
d_call: TRBD2
cdr3_nt: TGCGCCAGCAGCGCGAGACTAGCGGGAGGCCCCGTTACGCAGTATTTT
cdr3_aa: CASSARLAGGPVTQYF

clone_size: .
j_call: TRBJ2-3
v_call: TRBV18
d_call: TRBD2
cdr3_nt: TGTGCCAGCTCACCCGGGCTAGCGGGGACTATCACAGATACGCAGTATTTT
cdr3_aa: CASSPGLAGTITDTQYF

clone_size: .
j_call: TRBJ2-1
v_call: TRBV28
d_call: .
cdr3_nt: TGTGCCAGCAGTTTAGGGGGAGCGGGTCACAATGAGCAGTTCTTC
cdr3_aa: CASSLGGAGHNEQFF

clone_size: .
j_call: TRBJ1-4
v_call: TRBV5-1
d_call: TRBD1
cdr3_nt: TGCGCCAGCAGCTCCGGACAGGGGTGGACCGAAAAACTGTTTTTT
cdr3_aa: CASSSGQGWTEKLFF

clone_size: .
j_call: TRBJ2-1
v_call: TRBV19
d_call: .
cdr3_nt: TGTGCCAGTAGTGGAAGTCTAGAGTACAGGGAGCAGTTCTTC
cdr3_aa: CASSGSLEYREQFF

clone_size: .
j_call: TRBJ1-4
v_call: TRBV14
d_call: .
cdr3_nt: TGTGCCAGCAGCCATCAGAAGGGGAGGGGTGAAAAACTGTTTTTT
cdr3_aa: CASSHQKGRGEKLFF

clone_size: .
j_call: TRBJ1-2
v_call: TRBV28
d_call: .
cdr3_nt: TGTGCCAGCAGTTTAGTGGCCGGGAACTATGGCTACACCTTC
cdr3_aa: CASSLVAGNYGYTF

clone_size: few
j_call: TRBJ1-2
v_call: TRBV3-1/TRBV3-2
d_call: TRBD1
cdr3_nt: TGTGCCAGCAGTGACAGGGGAGAGGGTTACTATGGCTACACCTTC
cdr3_aa: CASSDRGEGYYGYTF

clone_size: once
j_call: TRBJ1-2
v_call: TRBV30
d_call: .
cdr3_nt: TGTGCCTGGAGTCCGGGGGGGAACTATGGCTACACCTTC
cdr3_aa: CAWSPGGNYGYTF

clone_size: .
j_call: TRBJ2-1
v_call: TRBV7-3
d_call: TRBD1
cdr3_nt: TGTGCCAGCAGCCAAACCGATACAGGGGGCTACAATGAGCAGTTCTTC
cdr3_aa: CASSQTDTGGYNEQFF

clone_size: .
j_call: TRBJ1-2
v_call: TRBV28
d_call: TRBD1
cdr3_nt: TGTGCCAGCCATGAGGGACAGGCACTCACCTTC
cdr3_aa: CASHEGQALTF

clone_size: .
j_call: TRBJ2-2
v_call: TRBV19
d_call: .
cdr3_nt: TGTGCCAGTAGAGCCGGGACATCGAACACCGGGGAGCTGTTTTTT
cdr3_aa: CASRAGTSNTGELFF

clone_size: .
j_call: TRBJ1-4
v_call: TRBV6-5
d_call: .
cdr3_nt: TGTGCCACCGCTCCAAACCAGAATGAAAAACTGTTTTTT
cdr3_aa: CATAPNQNEKLFF

clone_size: .
j_call: TRBJ1-2
v_call: TRBV9
d_call: .
cdr3_nt: TGTGCCAGCAGTTCCAGGGACACGTCGTCCTATGGCTACACCTTC
cdr3_aa: CASSSRDTSSYGYTF

clone_size: .
j_call: TRBJ2-5
v_call: TRBV7-9
d_call: .
cdr3_nt: TGTGCCAGCTTACCATCGTATGGAGCGCAGCCCCTCCAAGAGACCCAGTACTTC
cdr3_aa: CASLPSYGAQPLQETQYF

clone_size: .
j_call: TRBJ2-3
v_call: TRBV10-1
d_call: .
cdr3_nt: TGCGCCAGCAGTAAGGCTAGCACGGATACGCAGTATTTT
cdr3_aa: CASSKASTDTQYF

clone_size: .
j_call: TRBJ2-1
v_call: TRBV11-2
d_call: TRBD2
cdr3_nt: TGTGCCAGCAGCTTAGGAGGTACGGGGGGGCATGAGCAGTTCTTC
cdr3_aa: CASSLGGTGGHEQFF

clone_size: once
j_call: TRBJ1-5
v_call: TRBV6-5
d_call: TRBD1
cdr3_nt: TGTGCCAGCAGACCTACAGGGGGGATGTCCCAGCCCCAGCATTTT
cdr3_aa: CASRPTGGMSQPQHF

clone_size: .
j_call: TRBJ1-5
v_call: TRBV2
d_call: .
cdr3_nt: TGTGCCAGCAGTGGGGGGGATGAGATGACCCAGCATTTT
cdr3_aa: CASSGGDEMTQHF

clone_size: .
j_call: TRBJ1-2
v_call: TRBV6-2/TRBV6-3
d_call: .
cdr3_nt: TGTGCCAGCAGTTACTCAGCGGGGGGCGCAGGCTACACCTTC
cdr3_aa: CASSYSAGGAGYTF

clone_size: once
j_call: TRBJ2-7
v_call: TRBV6-6
d_call: TRBD2
cdr3_nt: TGTGCCAGCAGCGATCGGACTAGCGGGAGTACTCAGTACTTC
cdr3_aa: CASSDRTSGSTQYF

clone_size: once
j_call: TRBJ2-2
v_call: TRBV2
d_call: .
cdr3_nt: TGTGCCAGCAGTGAATCGTGGCACGGTACGTCTCTACTCCTAGCCGGGGAGCTGTTTTTT
cdr3_aa: CASSESWHGTSLLLAGELFF

clone_size: .
j_call: TRBJ1-1
v_call: TRBV5-5
d_call: .
cdr3_nt: TGTGCCAGCAGCAGCAGAACAGGGCGGACTGAAGCTTTCTTT
cdr3_aa: CASSSRTGRTEAFF

clone_size: .
j_call: TRBJ2-7
v_call: TRBV10-3
d_call: .
cdr3_nt: TGTGCCATCAGGGCGGGACAGCAAGTGGGGGAGCAGTACTTC
cdr3_aa: CAIRAGQQVGEQYF

clone_size: .
j_call: TRBJ1-1
v_call: TRBV6-5
d_call: .
cdr3_nt: TGTGCCAGCAGTACCTCGAGGAGCAACCTCGAAGCTTTCTTT
cdr3_aa: CASSTSRSNLEAFF

clone_size: .
j_call: TRBJ2-5
v_call: TRBV4-3
d_call: TRBD1
cdr3_nt: TGCGCCAGCAGCCAATCAGGGGGCGCTTGGGAGACCCAGTACTTC
cdr3_aa: CASSQSGGAWETQYF

clone_size: .
j_call: TRBJ2-7
v_call: TRBV19
d_call: TRBD1
cdr3_nt: TGTGCCAGTAGTCCCCAGGGACAGGGAAGCCGCTACGAGCAGTACTTC
cdr3_aa: CASSPQGQGSRYEQYF

clone_size: few
j_call: TRBJ2-7
v_call: TRBV6-5
d_call: TRBD2
cdr3_nt: TGTGCCAGCAGTTACCGCGGACTAGCGGGAGTCGAGCAGTACTTC
cdr3_aa: CASSYRGLAGVEQYF

clone_size: .
j_call: TRBJ2-7
v_call: TRBV5-1
d_call: TRBD2
cdr3_nt: TGCGCCAGCAGCACCGGGACTACCAGGATTGGGAGCTCCGAGCAGTACTTC
cdr3_aa: CASSTGTTRIGSSEQYF

clone_size: .
j_call: TRBJ2-2
v_call: TRBV2
d_call: .
cdr3_nt: TGTGCCAGCAGTGATAGCACCGCGAACACCGGGGAGCTGTTTTTT
cdr3_aa: CASSDSTANTGELFF

clone_size: .
j_call: TRBJ2-3
v_call: TRBV10-2
d_call: .
cdr3_nt: TGCGCCAGCAGGGACACTCACACAGATACGCAGTATTTT
cdr3_aa: CASRDTHTDTQYF

clone_size: .
j_call: TRBJ1-1
v_call: TRBV12-3/TRBV12-4
d_call: .
cdr3_nt: TGTGCCAGCACCCGAGATTCGAACACTGAAGCTTTCTTT
cdr3_aa: CASTRDSNTEAFF

clone_size: once
j_call: TRBJ1-6
v_call: TRBV11-2
d_call: TRBD1
cdr3_nt: TGTGCCAGCAGCTTAGGACAGGGACGATATTCACCCCTCCACTTT
cdr3_aa: CASSLGQGRYSPLHF

clone_size: .
j_call: TRBJ2-3
v_call: TRBV3-1/TRBV3-2
d_call: TRBD2
cdr3_nt: TGTGCCAGCAGACGTAGCGGGGCAAGAGATACGCAGTATTTT
cdr3_aa: CASRRSGARDTQYF

clone_size: .
j_call: TRBJ2-7
v_call: TRBV19
d_call: TRBD2
cdr3_nt: TGTGCCAGTAGCGCCCGCCCAGCGGGATTCTACGAGCAGTACTTC
cdr3_aa: CASSARPAGFYEQYF

clone_size: .
j_call: TRBJ2-2
v_call: TRBV10-1
d_call: TRBD1
cdr3_nt: TGCGCAGGTCTGGACAGGGGCGAGAACACCGGGGAGCTGTTTTTT
cdr3_aa: CAGLDRGENTGELFF

clone_size: .
j_call: TRBJ1-4
v_call: TRBV7-2
d_call: TRBD1
cdr3_nt: TGTGCCAGCAGCTTCAGGGGGGCTAATGAAAAACTGTTTTTT
cdr3_aa: CASSFRGANEKLFF

clone_size: .
j_call: TRBJ2-7
v_call: TRBV3-1/TRBV3-2
d_call: .
cdr3_nt: TGTGCCAGCAGCTCGACAGGTAGGGGCGAGCAGTACTTC
cdr3_aa: CASSSTGRGEQYF

clone_size: .
j_call: TRBJ2-2
v_call: TRBV2
d_call: TRBD2
cdr3_nt: TGTGCCAGCAGTGGGACTAGCATCGGCACCGGGGAGCTGTTTTTT
cdr3_aa: CASSGTSIGTGELFF

clone_size: .
j_call: TRBJ2-7
v_call: TRBV4-1
d_call: .
cdr3_nt: TGCGCCAGCAGCCAAGAGGTAGCTGACGAGCAGTACTTC
cdr3_aa: CASSQEVADEQYF

clone_size: .
j_call: TRBJ1-1
v_call: TRBV3-1/TRBV3-2
d_call: .
cdr3_nt: TGTGCCAGCAGCCCCGGTCCGGGGAGTGAAGCTTTCTTT
cdr3_aa: CASSPGPGSEAFF

clone_size: .
j_call: TRBJ1-2
v_call: TRBV5-5
d_call: .
cdr3_nt: TGTGCCAGCAGCTTGTATGGAGAGTTCTATGGCTACACCTTC
cdr3_aa: CASSLYGEFYGYTF

clone_size: .
j_call: TRBJ1-4
v_call: TRBV3-1/TRBV3-2
d_call: .
cdr3_nt: TGTGCCAGCAGCCCTGGGGGCCAGTATAATGAAAAACTGTTTTTT
cdr3_aa: CASSPGGQYNEKLFF

clone_size: .
j_call: TRBJ2-1
v_call: TRBV7-2
d_call: .
cdr3_nt: TGTGCCAGCAGCATCAGCGGACGTAGGTCCTACAATGAGCAGTTCTTC
cdr3_aa: CASSISGRRSYNEQFF